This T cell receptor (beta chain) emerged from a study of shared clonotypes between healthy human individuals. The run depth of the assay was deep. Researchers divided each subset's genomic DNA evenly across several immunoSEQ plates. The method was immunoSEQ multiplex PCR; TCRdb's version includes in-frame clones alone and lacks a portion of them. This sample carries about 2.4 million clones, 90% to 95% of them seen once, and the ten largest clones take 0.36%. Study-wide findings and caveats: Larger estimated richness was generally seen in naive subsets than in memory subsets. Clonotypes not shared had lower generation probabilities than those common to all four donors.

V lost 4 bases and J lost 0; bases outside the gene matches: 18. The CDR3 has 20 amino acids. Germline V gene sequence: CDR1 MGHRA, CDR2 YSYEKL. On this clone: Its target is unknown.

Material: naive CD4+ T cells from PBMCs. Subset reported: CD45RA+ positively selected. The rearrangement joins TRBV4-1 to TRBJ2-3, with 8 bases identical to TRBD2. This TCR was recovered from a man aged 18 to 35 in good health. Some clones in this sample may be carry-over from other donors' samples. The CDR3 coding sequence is TGCGCCAGCAGCCCCGAGACGGGAGGGCCAGTTGCCTCTAGCACAGATACGCAGTATTTT. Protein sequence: CASSPETGGPVASSTDTQYF.